This TCR beta chain appears in the sequencing data of a study of vaccination and CD4 T cells after COVID-19. Points from the study as a whole: The median proportion of reactive clones detected only post-vaccination in convalescent patients was around 86%.

Noted treatment: approximately nine-day PBMC culture with coronavirus spike peptide pools or control peptides (ViraFEST assay). Researchers collected the unexposed donor's CD4+ T cells before the COVID-19 pandemic (2011-2018). Having spent around 9 days in culture, CD4+ T cells were then isolated by negative selection. This CDR3 contains 14 residues. Trimming stripped 3 bases from V and 3 bases from J, with 8 bases between. At the Johns Hopkins FTIC core, DNA taken from cultured CD4+ T cells was sequenced by way of the Oncomine TCR Beta short-read assay. Cultures of CD4+ T cells served as the source for extracting genomic DNA. TCRdb itself ran the PCR reads through MiXCR, one entry per CDR3 protein. The data contain several thousand distinct CDR3 sequences, approximately 41% of them singletons. A remark on this clonotype: Its matching antigen is unknown.

The sequence derives from a human donor in good health. The rearrangement uses TRBV23-1 and TRBJ2-2; D not certain. TRBV23-1 is an ORF for which the function is uncertain. Sequencing was done on a sample of CD4+ T cells from blood, cultured in vitro. This chain's CDR3 is CASSHRAYTGELFF. CDR3 in DNA: TGCGCCAGCAGTCACAGAGCCTACACCGGGGAGCTGTTTTTT.